This T cell receptor beta chain was obtained from a study of regulatory T cells in long-lasting Graves disease. The study, taken as a whole, reports: Thyroid tissue was not studied; only peripheral blood was.

This clonotype has more than one count but fewer than ten. Antigen: not known. Per germline, CDR1 DFQATT and CDR2 SNEGSKA (reference sequence). The CDR3 runs 11 residues. With 6 bases removed from V and 6 bases from J, the gap between germline ends came to 10 bases. The TCR beta library used iRepertoire HTBI primers with Arm-PCR amplification of CDR3. In TCRdb, the multiplex PCR reads were re-called with MiXCR into one record per CDR3 protein. The profile covers around 400,000 distinct CDR3 sequences, with approximately 12% appearing a single time and approximately 17% taken by the ten largest. Time point meaning: newly diagnosed GD, antithyroid drugs for less than 3 months. RNA extracted from PBMCs served as the sequencing template. The data were also submitted as part of a second study, on T cells in Graves' hyperthyroidism and ophthalmopathy.

Material: peripheral blood mononuclear cells (PBMCs), obtained at new diagnosis, from a patient treated with antithyroid drugs. The chain uses TRBV20-1 and TRBJ2-3; D gene uncertain. The clonotype comes from a woman aged 18-35 years with Graves disease. The CDR3 loop reads CSAPRPDTQYF. DNA for the CDR3: TGCAGTGCCCCCCGGCCCGATACGCAGTATTTT.